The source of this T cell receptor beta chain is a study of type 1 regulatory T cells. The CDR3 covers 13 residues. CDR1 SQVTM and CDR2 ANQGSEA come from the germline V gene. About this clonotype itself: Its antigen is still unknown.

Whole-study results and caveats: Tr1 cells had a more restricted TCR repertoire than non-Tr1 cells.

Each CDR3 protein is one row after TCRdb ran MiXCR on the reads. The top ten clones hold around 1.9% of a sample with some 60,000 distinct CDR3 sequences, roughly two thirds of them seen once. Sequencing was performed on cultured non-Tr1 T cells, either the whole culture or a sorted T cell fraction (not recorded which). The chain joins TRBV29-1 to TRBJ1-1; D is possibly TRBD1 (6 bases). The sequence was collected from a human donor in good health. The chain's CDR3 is CRTKGVLHTEAFF. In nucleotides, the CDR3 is TGCAGGACTAAGGGGGTACTACACACTGAAGCTTTCTTT.